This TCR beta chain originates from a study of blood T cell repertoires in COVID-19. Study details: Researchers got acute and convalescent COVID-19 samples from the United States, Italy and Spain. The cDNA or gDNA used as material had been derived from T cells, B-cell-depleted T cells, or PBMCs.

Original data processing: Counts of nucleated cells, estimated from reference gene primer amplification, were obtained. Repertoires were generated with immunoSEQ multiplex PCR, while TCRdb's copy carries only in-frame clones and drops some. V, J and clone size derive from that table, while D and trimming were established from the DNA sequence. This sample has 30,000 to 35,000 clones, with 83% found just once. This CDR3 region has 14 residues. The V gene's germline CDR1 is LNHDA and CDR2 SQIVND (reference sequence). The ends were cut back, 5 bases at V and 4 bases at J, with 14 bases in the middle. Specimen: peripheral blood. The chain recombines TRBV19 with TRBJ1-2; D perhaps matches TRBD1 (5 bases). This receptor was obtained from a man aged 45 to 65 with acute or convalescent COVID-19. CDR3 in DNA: TGTGCCAGTAGTGCGCCAGGGAACACCTATGGCTACACCTTC. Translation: CASSAPGNTYGYTF.